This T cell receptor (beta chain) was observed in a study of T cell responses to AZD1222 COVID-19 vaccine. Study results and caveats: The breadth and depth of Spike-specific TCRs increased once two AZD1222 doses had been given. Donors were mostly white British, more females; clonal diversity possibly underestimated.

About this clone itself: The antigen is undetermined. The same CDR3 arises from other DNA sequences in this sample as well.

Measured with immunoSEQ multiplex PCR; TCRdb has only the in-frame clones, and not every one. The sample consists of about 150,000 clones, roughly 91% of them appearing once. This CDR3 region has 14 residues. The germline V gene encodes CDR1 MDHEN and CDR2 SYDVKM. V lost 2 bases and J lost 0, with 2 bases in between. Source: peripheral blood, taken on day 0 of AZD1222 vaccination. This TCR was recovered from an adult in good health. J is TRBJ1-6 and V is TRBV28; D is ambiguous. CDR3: CASSLSSYNSPLHF. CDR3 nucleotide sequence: TGTGCCAGCAGTTTAAGCTCCTATAATTCACCCCTCCACTTT.